The 16 T cell receptor beta chains listed next were all sequenced from one sample in a study of CD4 T cells in relation to SARS-CoV-2 and coronaviruses (TCRdb year 2021). CD4+ T cells from unexposed donors were collected before the COVID-19 pandemic (2011-2018). Following 10 days of culture, the EasySep CD4+ T cell isolation kit was used to isolate CD4+ T cells. These receptors lack a known antigen. Library prep was done by the immunoSEQ multiplex PCR assay. The clones in this table, taken by TCRdb from immuneACCESS, are in-frame only. Not every clone is retained; where verified, under half of the shortfall comes from an unresolved V gene, and the cause of the rest is unknown. The sample table lists roughly 11,000 clones, 70% to 85% of them with a count of one. Of the sample, roughly 28% falls within the top ten clones. Source material: CD4+ T cells from PBMCs, cultured in vitro. The source of these receptors is a human donor in good health.

The chain employs TRBV12-5 and TRBJ2-3, with TRBD1 as a possible D gene (7 bases). The V gene lost 6 bases and the J gene lost 12 bases, with 16 bases spanning the gap. This CDR3 spans 12 amino acids. Germline V gene lookup returns CDR1 LGHNT and CDR2 FRNRAP. CDR3 in amino acids: CASGSHQGGQYF. CDR3 DNA sequence: TGTGCTAGTGGCTCCCACCAGGGGGGCCAGTATTTT.

The rearrangement joins TRBV5-1 to TRBJ1-1; D uncertain. Germline assignment: CDR1 SGHRS and CDR2 YFSETQ. Trimming removed 0 bases from V and 0 bases from J, with 9 bases in between. The CDR3 length is 15 residues. The CDR3 coding sequence is TGCGCCAGCAGCTTGGAGGGAAGATTGAACACTGAAGCTTTCTTT. This translates into CASSLEGRLNTEAFF.

The rearrangement joins TRBV20-1 to TRBJ2-7, with a weak D call TRBD1 (6 bases). V was trimmed by 6 bases and J by 5 bases, leaving 11 bases between them. CDR1 and CDR2 (germline): DFQATT, SNEGSKA (reference sequence). The CDR3 sequence is 11 residues long. The CDR3 DNA sequence: TGCAGTGCCCTGGACAGTAACGAGCAGTACTTC. Its protein is CSALDSNEQYF.

The chain combines TRBV4-1 with TRBJ2-7; D unresolved. Trimming stripped 0 bases from V and 1 base from J, with 10 bases between. The length of the CDR3 is 15 residues. Germline V lookup: CDR1 MGHRA, CDR2 YSYEKL. The CDR3 loop reads CASSQDPDGSYEQYF. The DNA for the CDR3 is TGCGCCAGCAGCCAAGATCCGGACGGATCCTACGAGCAGTACTTC.

The chain carries TRBV19 and TRBJ1-1; a possible D gene is TRBD1 (5 bases). CDR3 size: 14 residues. The V end was cut by 7 bases, the J end by 3 bases, with 15 bases between. Germline CDR1 LNHDA, CDR2 SQIVND (reference sequence). Here the CDR3 reads CASTPRTGDTEAFF. The CDR3 DNA reads as TGTGCCAGTACCCCCCGAACAGGCGACACTGAAGCTTTCTTT.

The CDR3 spells CASSFRTEAYEQYF. The CDR3 DNA reads TGTGCCAGCAGCTTCCGGACGGAGGCCTACGAGCAGTACTTC. The J gene is TRBJ2-7, the V gene TRBV9, with a weak D call TRBD2 (5 bases). The length of the CDR3 is 14 residues. The germline V gene encodes CDR1 SGDLS and CDR2 YYNGEE. V was cut by 4 bases and J by 2 bases, with 13 bases left in between.

The chain uses TRBV11-2 and TRBJ2-5; 11 bases match TRBD2. CDR1 and CDR2 from the germline V gene are SGHAT and FQNNGV. Trimming removed 4 bases from V and 4 bases from J; junction bases left unmatched: 8. This CDR3 has 16 residues. The CDR3 loop is CASSSIAGGLRETQYF. The CDR3 DNA sequence: TGTGCCAGCAGCTCCATAGCGGGGGGGCTCCGAGAGACCCAGTACTTC.

This chain connects TRBV4-1 to TRBJ2-1, with TRBD1 matching over 9 bases. V lost 2 bases and J lost 8; bases outside the gene matches: 4. Germline V gene sequence: CDR1 MGHRA, CDR2 YSYEKL. The CDR3 length is 14 residues. The CDR3 region has the DNA TGCGCCAGCAGCCAACCGACAGGGGGGTATGAGCAGTTCTTC. This encodes CASSQPTGGYEQFF.

The V gene is TRBV7-8, the J gene TRBJ1-4, with D tentatively TRBD1 (5 bases). Trimming stripped 5 bases from V and 8 bases from J, with 15 bases between. The CDR3 length is 14 residues. Germline values: CDR1 SGHVS, CDR2 FQNEAQ. CDR3 region: CASSASGKGEKLFF. CDR3 nucleotides: TGTGCCAGCAGCGCTTCAGGGAAAGGAGAAAAACTGTTTTTT.

The chain employs TRBV28 and TRBJ2-7; a possible D gene is TRBD1 (5 bases). Germline assignment: CDR1 MDHEN and CDR2 SYDVKM. The V gene lost 5 bases and the J gene lost 0 bases, with 14 bases spanning the gap. This CDR3 comprises 15 residues. Written as DNA, the CDR3 is TGTGCCAGCAGTCCCCCACAGGAGAGCTCCTACGAGCAGTACTTC. Protein sequence: CASSPPQESSYEQYF.

This clone was counted a few times. This chain links TRBV5-1 with TRBJ1-1; D may be TRBD1 (6 bases). Germline CDR1 SGHRS, CDR2 YFSETQ. V was trimmed by 7 bases and J by 6 bases, leaving 19 bases between them. The CDR3 is made up of 14 amino acids. Here the CDR3 DNA reads TGCGCCAGCGGACGAACAGGGTCCGGAGCTGAAGCTTTCTTT. It encodes CASGRTGSGAEAFF.

The DNA for the CDR3 is TGTGCCAGCAGCCGTGGTGGGCAGGGGCAAGAGACCCAGTACTTC. Protein sequence: CASSRGGQGQETQYF. The chain recombines TRBV7-7 with TRBJ2-5; D may be TRBD1 (6 bases). From germline, CDR1 is SSHAT and CDR2 FNYEAQ (reference sequence). The V gene lost 5 bases and the J gene lost 2 bases, with 15 bases spanning the gap. This CDR3 contains 15 residues.

V and J are TRBV7-3 and TRBJ2-3; D call uncertain. CDR1 and CDR2 (germline): SGHTA, FQGTGA. V was pared by 5 bases and J by 7 bases, with 7 bases between. The CDR3 loop spans 11 amino acids. CDR3 residues: CASSDENTQYF. CDR3 sequence (DNA): TGTGCCAGCAGCGACGAAAATACGCAGTATTTT.

V is TRBV6-4 and J is TRBJ2-3, with no clear D. This CDR3 region has 13 residues. Germline-derived CDR1 and CDR2 are MRHNA and SNTAGT. V lost 3 bases, J lost 1 base, and 5 bases lay in between. CDR3 nucleotide sequence: TGTGCCAGCAGTGAGCCAGGCACAGATACGCAGTATTTT. Residues: CASSEPGTDTQYF.

V is TRBV7-9 and J is TRBJ2-7; D uncertain. V was trimmed by 5 bases and J by 2 bases, leaving 13 bases between them. Germline V gene data show CDR1 as SEHNR and CDR2 as FQNEAQ (reference sequence). The length of the CDR3 is 14 residues. This chain's CDR3 is CASSPQTLPYEQYF. The CDR3, as DNA: TGTGCCAGCAGCCCCCAGACTTTGCCCTACGAGCAGTACTTC.

The V call is TRBV6-5, the J call TRBJ1-2, with D unclear. Germline-derived CDR1 and CDR2 are MNHEY and SVGAGI. The CDR3 length is 12 residues. Trimming shortened V by 10 bases and J by 6 bases, and 15 bases separated the two germline ends. The CDR3 DNA reads as TGTGCCATCCACCCGGAAAGGAATGGCTACACCTTC. Protein: CAIHPERNGYTF.